This T cell receptor (beta chain) originates from a study of shared clonotypes between healthy human individuals (dated by TCRdb to about 2020). General notes on the study: Two women and a few men aged 18 to 49 years were included in the cohort. To estimate repertoire size and how much clonotypes are shared between individuals, the study performed deep sequencing of blood TCR repertoires from a few healthy adults. Each donor's leukapheresis produced roughly between roughly 0.85 and 9 billion PBMCs. For each donor, three plates each were used for CD4 naive and CD4 memory, two plates were used for CD8 naive, and one plate was used for CD8 memory. Different laboratories and diverse techniques were used to prepare libraries and sequence TCR repertoires, to increase sequencing depth and limit assay-specific biases.

Donors were healthy HIV-negative adults with no recently reported acute infections or vaccinations. Every donor was a Caucasian adult living in Nashville, Tennessee, USA. CD4+ T cells were enriched by magnetic negative selection; naive cells were then positively selected on CD45RA, and the negative fraction formed the memory subset. Blood was obtained by leukapheresis, after which PBMCs were separated by Ficoll-Histopaque density gradient centrifugation and cryopreserved in liquid nitrogen vapor phase. Purity and quantity of every magnetically sorted T cell population were checked by analytical flow cytometry. Genomic DNA was isolated from every sorted fraction and measured by UV absorbance on a Nanodrop 2000c. This clone was detected a few times. Its cognate antigen has yet to be identified. Within one base of it there is no much larger clone, and no base qualities were kept. From the germline V gene, CDR1 is SGHTA and CDR2 is FQGNSA. Clipping removes 2 bases from V and 11 bases from J, with 2 as the unmatched junction base count. From cysteine to phenylalanine, the CDR3 is 13 amino acids long. Only the CDR3 DNA stays, 39 bases, in frame from base 1.

What the authors observed across the whole study: The genetic and exposure-history diversity represented was limited by the small number of donors. Even with the large sequencing depth, rarefaction of the sorted-subset datasets indicated that sequencing was incomplete. Sampling was limited to blood, and TCR repertoires in tissue likely differ from TCR repertoires in blood. Across a handful of donors, approximately 5% of naive CD4, 3% to 3.5% of naive CD8, 2.3% of memory CD4, and approximately 0.4% of memory CD8 clonotypes were shared. Compared with non-shared clonotypes, clonotypes shared by all four sorted-subset donors had higher generation probabilities. Based on pairwise subsampling, the degree of clonotype sharing among donors was expected to be affected by sequencing depth. Larger estimated clonotype richness was generally found for naive subsets than for memory subsets.

Using the deep immunoSEQ assay, TCR CDR3 regions were amplified from genomic DNA by multiplex PCR. Extracted genomic DNA from each cell subset was spread evenly across all wells of several immunoSEQ 96-well plates, with each plate serving as a replicate. For sorted subsets, each replicate PCR was loaded with 200 ng genomic DNA, equivalent to 32,000 or so T cell genomes. The purified libraries were quantified using a Qubit 3.0 fluorometer, sized with a Bioanalyzer 2100, and then quantified again using the KAPA Library Quantification kit. A separate single-read 150-cycle Illumina NextSeq 550 flow cell was used to sequence each immunoSEQ 96-well plate. As for the original processing: The immunoSEQ output contained only junctional sequences without quality scores, so filtering could not match that applied to full-length reads. To assign V/J genes and CDR3, sequences were annotated against IMGT germline references using PyIR, a Python wrapper for IgBLAST v1.9. Any read was removed if the V/J assignment was weak (E-value above 1e-6), the CDR3 was missing, or the read contained stop codons, out-of-frame junctions, or ambiguous translated residues. V3J clonotypes were defined as sequences sharing the same inferred V gene, J gene, and CDR3 amino acid sequence. Percentage overlap between repertoires was calculated by dividing the number of shared unique clonotypes by the size of the smaller repertoire. Repertoire richness was assessed with RTK rarefaction, the Chao1 estimator, and Recon v2.1 estimates of unobserved clonotypes. For all TCRbeta clonotypes obtained by the gDNA method from a few donors, generation probabilities were computed with OLGA. TCRdb provides this immuneACCESS table in a form limited to in-frame rearrangements. Some clones are lacking; in checked studies, under half of them reflect an unresolved V gene, and why the rest are absent is not known. V and J calls and clone size come straight from that table; D and trimming were deduced from the DNA. For this sample there are around 1,100,000 clones; 60% to 85% appear just once. The ten largest make up roughly 0.82% of the sample.

The chain links TRBV7-2 with TRBJ2-2, with TRBD2 identical over 10 junction bases. Input material: memory CD4+ T cells from PBMCs. Sample cell subset or site, as interpreted from the label and publication: CD45RA-negative fraction. This TCR was sampled from a man between 18 and 35 years old in good health. Some clones in this sample may be carry-over from other donors' samples. The CDR3 sequence is CASSLTSGEELFF. The DNA sequence is TGTGCCAGCAGCTTAACTAGCGGGGAAGAGCTGTTTTTT.